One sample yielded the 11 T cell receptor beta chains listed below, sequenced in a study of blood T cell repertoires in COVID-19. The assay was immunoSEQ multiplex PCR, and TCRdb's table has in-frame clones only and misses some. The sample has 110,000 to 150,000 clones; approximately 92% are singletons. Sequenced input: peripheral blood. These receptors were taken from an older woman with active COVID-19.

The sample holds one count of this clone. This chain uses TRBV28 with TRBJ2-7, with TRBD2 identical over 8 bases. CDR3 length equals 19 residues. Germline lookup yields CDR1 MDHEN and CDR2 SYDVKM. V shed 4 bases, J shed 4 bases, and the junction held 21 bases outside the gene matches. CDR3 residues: CASSYETLRSGRKGYEQYF. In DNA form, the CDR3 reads TGTGCCAGCAGTTACGAGACCCTCCGAAGCGGGAGAAAGGGTTACGAGCAGTACTTC.

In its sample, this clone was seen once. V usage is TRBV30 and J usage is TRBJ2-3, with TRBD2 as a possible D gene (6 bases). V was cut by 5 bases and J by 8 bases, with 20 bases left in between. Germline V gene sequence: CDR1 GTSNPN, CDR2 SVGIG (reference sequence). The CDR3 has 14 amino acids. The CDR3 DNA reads TGTGCCTGGGGAGGGGACTGGTTATCTGCTACGCAGTATTTT. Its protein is CAWGGDWLSATQYF.

CDR3 sequence reads: CASSPGGQRTDTQYF. As DNA, the CDR3 is TGTGCCAGCTCACCGGGGGGACAGCGCACAGATACGCAGTATTTT. This chain links TRBV18 with TRBJ2-3; TRBD1 might be the D (7 bases). This CDR3 is 15 amino acids long. V was trimmed by 3 bases and J by 1 base, leaving 11 bases between them. CDR1 is KGHSH and CDR2 is LQKENI in the germline V gene.

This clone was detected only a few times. The CDR3 loop reads CASSFWGRSKNIQYF. The DNA for the CDR3 is TGTGCCAGCAGTTTCTGGGGGAGGAGCAAAAACATTCAGTACTTC. This chain uses TRBV6-2 or TRBV6-3 with TRBJ2-4; possibly TRBD2 for D (6 bases). The CDR3 sequence is 15 residues long. The germline V and J ends were trimmed by 4 bases and 3 bases, with 13 bases remaining between them. Germline CDR1 MNHEY, CDR2 SVGEGT.

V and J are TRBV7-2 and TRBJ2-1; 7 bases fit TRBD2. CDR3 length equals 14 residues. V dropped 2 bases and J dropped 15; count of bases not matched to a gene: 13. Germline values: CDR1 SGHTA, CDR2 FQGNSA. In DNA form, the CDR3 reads TGTGCCAGCAGCTTACCGACGCGGGGACTAAGTCTGTTCTTC. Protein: CASSLPTRGLSLFF.

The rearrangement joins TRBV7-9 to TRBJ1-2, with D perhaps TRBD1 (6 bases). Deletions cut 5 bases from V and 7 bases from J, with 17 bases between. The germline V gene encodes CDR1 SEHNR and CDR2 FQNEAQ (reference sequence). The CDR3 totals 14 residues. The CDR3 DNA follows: TGTGCCAGCAGCATTAGGGACAAAAGGAGTGGCTACACCTTC. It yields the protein CASSIRDKRSGYTF. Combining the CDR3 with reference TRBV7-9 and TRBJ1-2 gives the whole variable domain DTGVSQNPRHKITKRGQNVTFRCDPISEHNRLYWYRQTLGQGPEFLTYFQNEAQLEKSRLLSDRFSAERPKGSFSTLEIQRTEQGDSAMYLCASSIRDKRSGYTFGSGTRLTVV.

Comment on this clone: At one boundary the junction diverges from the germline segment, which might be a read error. In DNA, the CDR3 is TGTGCTAGCAGCCGTCTCGAGGGGGGGGAGGCTTTCTTT. It translates to CASSRLEGGEAFF. The rearrangement uses TRBV7-7 and TRBJ1-1; TRBD1 might be the D (6 bases). The CDR3 totals 13 residues. Germline values: CDR1 SSHAT, CDR2 FNYEAQ (reference sequence). Variable domain in full (rest from reference TRBV7-7 and TRBJ1-1): GAGVSQSPRYKVTKRGQDVTLRCDPISSHATLYWYQQALGQGPEFLTYFNYEAQPDKSGLPSDRFSAERPEGSISTLTIQRTEQRDSAMYRCASSRLEGGEAFFGQGTRLTVV.

CDR3 DNA: TGCGCCAGCAGCCAAGATCGTGTGCGGAGCACAGATACGCAGTATTTT. Amino acid sequence: CASSQDRVRSTDTQYF. The chain recombines TRBV4-3 with TRBJ2-3; no definite D call. Germline values: CDR1 LGHNA, CDR2 YSLEER. Trimming took 0 bases from V and 0 from J, leaving 10 bases between them. The CDR3 has 16 residues.

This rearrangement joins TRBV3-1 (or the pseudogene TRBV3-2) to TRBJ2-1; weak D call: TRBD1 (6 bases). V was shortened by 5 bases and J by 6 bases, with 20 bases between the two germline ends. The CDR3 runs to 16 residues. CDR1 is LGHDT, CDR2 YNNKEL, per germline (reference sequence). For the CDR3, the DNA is TGTGCCAGCAGCTCCTATAGGGGCCGAGGGGGCAATGAGCAGTTCTTC. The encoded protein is CASSSYRGRGGNEQFF.

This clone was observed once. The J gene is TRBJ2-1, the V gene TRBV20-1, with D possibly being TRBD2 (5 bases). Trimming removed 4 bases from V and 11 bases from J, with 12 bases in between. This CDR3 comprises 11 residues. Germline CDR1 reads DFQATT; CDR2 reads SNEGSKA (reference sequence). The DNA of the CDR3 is TGCAGTGCTAACGTCGTCGGGAAGCAGTTCTTC. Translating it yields CSANVVGKQFF.

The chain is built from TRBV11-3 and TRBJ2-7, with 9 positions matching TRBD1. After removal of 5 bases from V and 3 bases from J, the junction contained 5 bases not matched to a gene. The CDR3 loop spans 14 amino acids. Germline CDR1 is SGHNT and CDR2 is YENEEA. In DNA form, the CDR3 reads TGTGCCAGCAGCCCTGGACAGGGGAACTACGAGCAGTACTTC. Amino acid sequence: CASSPGQGNYEQYF.